The clone carrying this T cell receptor (beta chain) was seen a few times. The antigen is not known. Nobody among the patients had been given any treatment before thyroid surgery. Original analysis: The authors used CDR3 differences across clinicopathological groups to build a distant-metastasis classifier for papillary thyroid cancer. TCRdb re-called the PCR reads through MiXCR. In this record, the V and J calls reflect TCRdb's handling and not the investigators' own analysis. Seen here are around 19,000 clones, approximately 40% observed once, and the top ten hold 29%. These data come from a study of metastatic and nonmetastatic thyroid tumors. Study outcomes and limitations: As reported, TCR beta diversity in blood and tumor was significantly higher in malignant thyroid tumors than in benign nodules.

Per germline, CDR1 MNHNS and CDR2 SASEGT. The CDR3 is 16 amino acids. The V and J ends lost 3 bases and 1 base, in that order; junction bases with no gene match: 3. The chain is built from TRBV6-1 and TRBJ2-3; 11 positions match TRBD2. The sequenced sample was tumor tissue. The sequence was obtained from a female donor with papillary thyroid cancer or a benign thyroid nodule (not recorded which). Some clones in this sample may be carry-over from other donors' samples. The CDR3 sequence: CASSELTSGGTDTQYF. Written as DNA, the CDR3 is TGTGCCAGCAGTGAGCTGACTAGCGGGGGCACAGATACGCAGTATTTT.